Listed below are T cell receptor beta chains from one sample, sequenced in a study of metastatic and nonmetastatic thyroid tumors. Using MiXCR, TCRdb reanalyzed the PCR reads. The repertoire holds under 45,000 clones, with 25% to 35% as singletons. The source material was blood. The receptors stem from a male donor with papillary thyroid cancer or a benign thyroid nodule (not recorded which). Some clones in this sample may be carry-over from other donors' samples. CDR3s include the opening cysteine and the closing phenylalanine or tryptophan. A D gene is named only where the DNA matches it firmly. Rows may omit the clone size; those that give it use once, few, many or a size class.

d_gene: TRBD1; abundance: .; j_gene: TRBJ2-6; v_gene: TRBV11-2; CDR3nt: TGTGCCAGCAGCCGAACCGGGACAGCAAACTCTGGGGCCAACGTCCTGACTTTC; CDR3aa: CASSRTGTANSGANVLTF
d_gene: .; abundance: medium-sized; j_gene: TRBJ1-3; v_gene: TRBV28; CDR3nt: TGTGCCAGCACCCGAGCTGGAAACACCATATATTTT; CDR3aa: CASTRAGNTIYF
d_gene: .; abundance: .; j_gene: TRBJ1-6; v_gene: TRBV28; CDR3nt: TGTGCCAGCAGAGGGGGGTCCCTCATTTCACCCCTCCACTTT; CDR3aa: CASRGGSLISPLHF
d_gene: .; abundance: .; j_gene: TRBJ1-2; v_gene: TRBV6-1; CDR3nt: TGTGCCAGCAGTGGCCGGAATAATAACTATGGCTACACCTTC; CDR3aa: CASSGRNNNYGYTF
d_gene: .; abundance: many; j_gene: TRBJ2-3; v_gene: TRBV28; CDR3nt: TGTGCCAGCAGTTTCCGGGTTTATACGCAGTATTTT; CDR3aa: CASSFRVYTQYF
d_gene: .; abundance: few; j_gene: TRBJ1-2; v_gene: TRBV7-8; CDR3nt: TGTGCCAGCAGCTTATCTGGAGCGCAAGGCTATGGCTACACCTTC; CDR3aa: CASSLSGAQGYGYTF
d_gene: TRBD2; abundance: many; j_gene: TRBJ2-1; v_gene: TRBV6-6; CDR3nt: TGTGCCAGCAGTTACTCAGGTCTAGCGGGAGTTTACAATGAGCAGTTCTTC; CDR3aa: CASSYSGLAGVYNEQFF
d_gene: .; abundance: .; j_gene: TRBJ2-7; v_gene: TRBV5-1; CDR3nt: TGCGCCAGCAGCTTGGCGTCGACCCGGGCGGGGGAGCAGTACTTC; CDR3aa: CASSLASTRAGEQYF
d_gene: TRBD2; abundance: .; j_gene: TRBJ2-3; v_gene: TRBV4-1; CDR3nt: TGCGCCAGCAGCCAGGTTCCCGGGGGGGTGAGCACAGATACGCAGTATTTT; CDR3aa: CASSQVPGGVSTDTQYF
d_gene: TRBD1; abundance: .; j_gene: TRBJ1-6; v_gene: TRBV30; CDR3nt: TGTGCCTGGAGTACCGGACAGGGGGGGCGTTCACCCCTCCACTTT; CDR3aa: CAWSTGQGGRSPLHF
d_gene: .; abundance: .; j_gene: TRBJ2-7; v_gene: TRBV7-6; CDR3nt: TGTGCCAGCAGCCGGGAAGGAGGGGGAACCTACGAGCAGTACTTC; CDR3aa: CASSREGGGTYEQYF
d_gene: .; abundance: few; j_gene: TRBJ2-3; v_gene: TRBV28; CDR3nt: TGTGCCAGCAGTTTGTTTTACAGGGACCCTAGCACATATACGCAGTATTTC; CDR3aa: CASSLFYRDPSTYTQYF
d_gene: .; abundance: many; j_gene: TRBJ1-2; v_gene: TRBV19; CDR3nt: TGTGCCAGTAGTATGAACCGAGAATATGGCTACACCTTC; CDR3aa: CASSMNREYGYTF
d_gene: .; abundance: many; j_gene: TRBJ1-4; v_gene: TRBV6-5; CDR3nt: TGTGCCAGCAGTTACGCAGTTTACAATGAAAAACTGTTTTTT; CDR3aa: CASSYAVYNEKLFF
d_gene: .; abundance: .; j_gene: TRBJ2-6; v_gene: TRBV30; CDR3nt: TGTGCCTGGAGGTTGGCCTTCAACGTCCTGACTTTC; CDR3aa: CAWRLAFNVLTF
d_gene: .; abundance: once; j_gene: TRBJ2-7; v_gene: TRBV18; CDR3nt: TGTGCCAGCTCACGGAAAGGGGGATCATACGAGCAGTACTTC; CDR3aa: CASSRKGGSYEQYF
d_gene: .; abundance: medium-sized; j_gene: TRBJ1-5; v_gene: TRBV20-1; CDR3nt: TGCAGTGCTAGAGATGCGGGGGTTGGGGGCAATCAGCCCCAGCATTTT; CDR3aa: CSARDAGVGGNQPQHF
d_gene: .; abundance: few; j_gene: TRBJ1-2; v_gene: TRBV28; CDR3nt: TGTGCCAGCACCTTAGGAGGGCTTAACTATGGCTACACCTTC; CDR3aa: CASTLGGLNYGYTF
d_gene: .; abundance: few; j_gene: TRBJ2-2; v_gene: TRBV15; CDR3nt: TGTGCCACCAGCAGGGGTGGTGGGCACACCGGGGAGCTGTTTTTT; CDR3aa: CATSRGGGHTGELFF
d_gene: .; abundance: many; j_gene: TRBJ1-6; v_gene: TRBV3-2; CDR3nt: TGTGCCAGCAGCCCCAGTAGAGTCCGGGGACAGCAGATAGGGGTGGGTTCACCCCTCCACTTT; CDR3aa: CASSPSRVRGQQIGVGSPLHF
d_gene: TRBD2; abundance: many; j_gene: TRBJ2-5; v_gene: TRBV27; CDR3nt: TGTGCCAGCAGTTTCCCGACTAGCGGGGGAAGGGAAGAGACCCAGTACTTC; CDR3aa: CASSFPTSGGREETQYF
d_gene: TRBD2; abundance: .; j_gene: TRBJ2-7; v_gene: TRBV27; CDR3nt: TGTGCCAGCAGTTTACGCAGGGAGGGTGGGTTCGAGCAGTACTTC; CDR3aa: CASSLRREGGFEQYF
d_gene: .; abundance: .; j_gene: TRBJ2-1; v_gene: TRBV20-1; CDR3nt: TGCAGTGCTAATAGCCTCGGCAAATACAATGAGCAGTTCTTC; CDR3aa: CSANSLGKYNEQFF
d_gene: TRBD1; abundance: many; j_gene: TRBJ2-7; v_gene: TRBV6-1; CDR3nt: TGTGCCAGCAGTGAAGGGACAGGGGGTTTTTACGAGCAGTACTTC; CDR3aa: CASSEGTGGFYEQYF
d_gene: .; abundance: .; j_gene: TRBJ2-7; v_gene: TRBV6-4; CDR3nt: TGTGCCAGCAGTTACAATAGCTACGAGCAGTACTTC; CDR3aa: CASSYNSYEQYF
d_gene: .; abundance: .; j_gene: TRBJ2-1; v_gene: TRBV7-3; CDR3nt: TGTGCCAGCAGCTTAATTGGGCGGGTTAGCTCCTACAATGAGCAGTTCTTC; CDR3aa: CASSLIGRVSSYNEQFF
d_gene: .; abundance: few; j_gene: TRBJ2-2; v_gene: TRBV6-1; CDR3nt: TGTGCCAGCAGCCTTGCGACAGTGGACCCCACCGGGGAGCTGTTTTTT; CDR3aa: CASSLATVDPTGELFF
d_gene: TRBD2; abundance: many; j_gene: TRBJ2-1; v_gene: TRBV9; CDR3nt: TGTGCCAGCAGCTTTATTGGGACTAGCGGGAGTGATGAGCAGTTCTTC; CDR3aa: CASSFIGTSGSDEQFF
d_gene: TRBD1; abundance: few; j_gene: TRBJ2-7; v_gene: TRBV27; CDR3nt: TGTGCCAGCAGTTTCGGGACAGGGGGCGAGCAGTACTTC; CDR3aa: CASSFGTGGEQYF
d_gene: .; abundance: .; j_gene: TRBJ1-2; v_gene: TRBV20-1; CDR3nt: TGCAGTGCTAGAGACCTCGAGTTATCAGCAGCTAACTATGGCTACACCTTC; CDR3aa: CSARDLELSAANYGYTF
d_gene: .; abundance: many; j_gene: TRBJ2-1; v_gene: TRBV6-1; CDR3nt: TGTGCCAGCAGTAAGGGGTCGGGCCCCTACAATGAGCAGTTCTTC; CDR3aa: CASSKGSGPYNEQFF
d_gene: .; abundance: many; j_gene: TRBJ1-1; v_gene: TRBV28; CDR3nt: TGTGCCAGCAGTTATCAGGTATTAGGCACTGAAGCTTTCTTT; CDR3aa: CASSYQVLGTEAFF
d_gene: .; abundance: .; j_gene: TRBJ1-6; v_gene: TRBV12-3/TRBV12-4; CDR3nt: TGTGCCAGCAGTTTAGGGGGCGCAAATTCACCCCTCCACTTT; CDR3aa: CASSLGGANSPLHF
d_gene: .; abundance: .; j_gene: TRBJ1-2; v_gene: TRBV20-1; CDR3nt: TGCCGTGCAGGACTAGATGGCTACTCCTTC; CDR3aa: CRAGLDGYSF
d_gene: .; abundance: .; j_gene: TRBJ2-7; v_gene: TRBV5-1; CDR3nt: TGCGCCAGCTCTATAACAGGGCCCGAGCAGTACTTC; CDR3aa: CASSITGPEQYF
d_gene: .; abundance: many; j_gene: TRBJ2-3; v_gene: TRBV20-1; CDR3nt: TGCAGTGCTAGACGCGGAGAAGGGACGGAATCGCAGTATTTT; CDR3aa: CSARRGEGTESQYF
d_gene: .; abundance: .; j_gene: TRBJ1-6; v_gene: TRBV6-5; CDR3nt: TGTGCCAGCAGTTACCCCGGGAGGAATTCACCCCTCCACTTT; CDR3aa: CASSYPGRNSPLHF
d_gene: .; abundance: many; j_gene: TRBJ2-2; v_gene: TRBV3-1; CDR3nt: TGTGCCAGCAGCCAAGGTCCGACCGGGGAGCTGTTTTTT; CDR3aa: CASSQGPTGELFF
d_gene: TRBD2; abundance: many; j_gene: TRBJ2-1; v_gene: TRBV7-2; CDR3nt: TGTGCCAGCAGCTACGGACTAGCAGTCAATGAGCAGTTCTTC; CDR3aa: CASSYGLAVNEQFF
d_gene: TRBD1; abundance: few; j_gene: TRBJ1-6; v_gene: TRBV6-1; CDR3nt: TGTGCCAGCAGGATTCCACAGGGGGCGGGTAATTCACCCCTCCACTTT; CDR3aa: CASRIPQGAGNSPLHF
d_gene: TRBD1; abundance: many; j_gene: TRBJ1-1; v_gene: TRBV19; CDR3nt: TGTGCCAGTAGTATGTACAGGGGTTCGAACACTGAAGCTTTCTTT; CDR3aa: CASSMYRGSNTEAFF
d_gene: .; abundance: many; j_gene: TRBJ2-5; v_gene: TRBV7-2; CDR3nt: TGTGCCAGCCGGGTGGGGGTTCAAGAGACCCAGTACTTC; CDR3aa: CASRVGVQETQYF
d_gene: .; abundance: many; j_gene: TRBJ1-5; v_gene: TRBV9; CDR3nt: TGTGCCAGCAGCCGCTCGGGGGGGTTCGAGCCCCAGCATTTT; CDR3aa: CASSRSGGFEPQHF
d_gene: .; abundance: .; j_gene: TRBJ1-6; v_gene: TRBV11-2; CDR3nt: TGTGCCAGCAGCTTAACCCCAGGGTTGAACTCACCCCTCCACTTT; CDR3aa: CASSLTPGLNSPLHF
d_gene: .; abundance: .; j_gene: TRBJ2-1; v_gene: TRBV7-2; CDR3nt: TGTGCCAGCAGCTTAGTTGGTAGCCTTGGTGAGCAGTTCTTC; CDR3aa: CASSLVGSLGEQFF
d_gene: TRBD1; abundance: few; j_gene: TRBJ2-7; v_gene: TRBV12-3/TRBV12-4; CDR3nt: TGTGCCAGCAATTCCGGGACAGGCTTCTACGAGCAGTACTTC; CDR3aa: CASNSGTGFYEQYF
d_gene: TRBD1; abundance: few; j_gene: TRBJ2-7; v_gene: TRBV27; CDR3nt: TGTGCCAGCAGTACAAAAGGACAGGGAACCCCGACCTACGAGCAGTACTTC; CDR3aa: CASSTKGQGTPTYEQYF
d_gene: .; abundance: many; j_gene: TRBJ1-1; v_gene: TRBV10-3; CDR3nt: TGTGCCATCAATGGGGGGATCAACACTGAAGCTTTCTTT; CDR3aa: CAINGGINTEAFF
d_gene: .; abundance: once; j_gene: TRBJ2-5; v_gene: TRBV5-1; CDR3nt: TGCGCCAGCAGCGTGTGGACAGCGGTAGAGACCCAGTACTTC; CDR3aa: CASSVWTAVETQYF
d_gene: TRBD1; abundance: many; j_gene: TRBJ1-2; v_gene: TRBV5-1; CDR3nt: TGCGCCAGCAGCCTTTTGACAGGGTCCGACTATGGCTACACCTTC; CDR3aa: CASSLLTGSDYGYTF
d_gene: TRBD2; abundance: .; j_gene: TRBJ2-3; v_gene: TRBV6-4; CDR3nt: TGTGTCAGCAGTGCGGCTAGCGGGACTACAGATACGCAGTATTTT; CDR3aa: CVSSAASGTTDTQYF
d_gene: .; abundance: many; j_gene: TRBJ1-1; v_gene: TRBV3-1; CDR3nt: TGTGCCAGCAGCCAAGAATGGACTGGCGAAACTGAAGCTTTCTTT; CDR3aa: CASSQEWTGETEAFF
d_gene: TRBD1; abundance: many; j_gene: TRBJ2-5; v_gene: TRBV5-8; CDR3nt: TGTGCCAGCAGCCCGGGACAGGGGGGAGAGACCCAGTACTTC; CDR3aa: CASSPGQGGETQYF
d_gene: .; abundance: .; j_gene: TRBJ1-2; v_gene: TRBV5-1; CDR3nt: TGCGCTAGCAGCTTTTCGGAGGGGGATGGCTACACCTTC; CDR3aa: CASSFSEGDGYTF
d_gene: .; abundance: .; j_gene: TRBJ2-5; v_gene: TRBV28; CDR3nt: TGTGCCAGCAGTCCCTCTGGGTCTAACCAAGAGACCCAGTACTTC; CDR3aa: CASSPSGSNQETQYF
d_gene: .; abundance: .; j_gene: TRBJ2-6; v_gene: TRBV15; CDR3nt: TGTGCCACCAGCGGCAACCCGTTATATGGGGACAACGTCCTGACTTTC; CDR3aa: CATSGNPLYGDNVLTF
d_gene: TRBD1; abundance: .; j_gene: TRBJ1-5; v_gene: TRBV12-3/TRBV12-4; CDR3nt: TGTGCCAGCAGTCGACAGGGGCGGGAGCAGCCCCAGCATTTT; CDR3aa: CASSRQGREQPQHF
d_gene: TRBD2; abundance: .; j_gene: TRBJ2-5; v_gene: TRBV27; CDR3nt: TGTGTCAGCAGTCCCTACTGGACTAGCGTCGACACCCAGTACTTC; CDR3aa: CVSSPYWTSVDTQYF
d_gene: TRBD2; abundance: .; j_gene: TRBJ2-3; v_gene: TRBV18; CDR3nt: TGTGCCAGCTCACCGACTAGCGGAACAGATACGCAGTATTTT; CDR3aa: CASSPTSGTDTQYF